Listed here are 15 T cell receptor beta chains from one sample, sequenced in a study of T cells in Graves' hyperthyroidism and ophthalmopathy. Regions amplified from RNA transcripts were the TCR beta CDR3 regions. HTBI primers were used for first-round RT-PCR of the TCR CDR3. TCRdb reprocessed the multiplex PCR reads with MiXCR, giving one entry per CDR3 protein. This repertoire shows some 490,000 distinct CDR3 sequences, around a fifth found once; its top ten account for roughly 49%. Sequenced sample: blood. The receptors were sampled from a woman in her 70s with Graves' ophthalmopathy.

V usage is TRBV7-3 and J usage is TRBJ2-5, with no clear D. V was shortened by 4 bases and J by 6 bases, with 9 bases between the two germline ends. There are 12 residues in the CDR3. Germline loops: CDR1 SGHTA, CDR2 FQGTGA. CDR3: CASSSPGKTQYF. CDR3 nucleotide sequence: TGTGCCAGCAGCTCTCCTGGGAAGACCCAGTACTTC.

V gene TRBV6-1 combines with J gene TRBJ2-3; D may be TRBD2 (5 bases). The germline CDR1 and CDR2 sequences are MNHNS and SASEGT. The ends were cut back, 1 base at V and 2 bases at J, with 13 bases in the middle. The CDR3 extends over 16 amino acids. The CDR3 sequence is CASSEGGSVSTDTQYF. The CDR3 DNA reads as TGTGCCAGCAGTGAAGGGGGTAGCGTGTCCACAGATACGCAGTATTTT.

V gene TRBV20-1 combines with J gene TRBJ2-2; 7 nucleotides agree with TRBD2. The CDR3 has 13 amino acids. Trimming took 6 bases from V and 6 from J; bases not matched to a gene: 7. CDR1 and CDR2 (germline): DFQATT, SNEGSKA (reference sequence). CDR3 nucleotide sequence: TGCAGTGCCCGCGTTCGGGGGGCCGGGGAGCTGTTTTTT. Translation: CSARVRGAGELFF.

The rearrangement links TRBV12-3 or TRBV12-4 to TRBJ1-2, with 7 bases fitting TRBD1. This CDR3 is 14 amino acids long. Trimming took 6 bases from V and 8 from J; bases not matched to a gene: 12. This CDR3 is CASSMTGTLGGYTF. CDR3 DNA sequence: TGTGCCAGCAGCATGACAGGGACATTGGGAGGCTACACCTTC.

The genes are TRBV7-6 and TRBJ2-3; unclear D gene. The CDR3 is 13 amino acids. CDR1 and CDR2 (germline): SGHVS, FNYEAQ. Trimming stripped 4 bases from V and 3 bases from J, with 8 bases between. CDR3 residues: CASSSYATDTQYF. CDR3 sequence (DNA): TGTGCCAGCAGCTCATACGCGACAGATACGCAGTATTTT. The full variable domain, its missing parts supplied by reference TRBV7-6 and TRBJ2-3, is GAGVSQSPRYKVTKRGQDVALRCDPISGHVSLYWYRQALGQGPEFLTYFNYEAQQDKSGLPNDRFSAERPEGSISTLTIQRTEQRDSAMYRCASSSYATDTQYFGPGTRLTVL.

This sequence joins TRBV20-1 and TRBJ1-5; a weak D match, TRBD1 (5 bases). Trimming shortened V by 0 bases and J by 2 bases, and 20 bases separated the two germline ends. From germline, CDR1 is DFQATT and CDR2 SNEGSKA (reference sequence). This CDR3 spans 18 amino acids. CDR3 sequence: CSARDRAKGHARNQPQHF. CDR3 in DNA: TGCAGTGCTAGAGATAGGGCGAAGGGGCACGCCCGCAATCAGCCCCAGCATTTT.

CDR3 protein: CASRTDPTDTQYF. DNA of the CDR3: TGTGCCAGCAGAACCGACCCCACAGATACGCAGTATTTT. The chain links TRBV12-3 or TRBV12-4 to TRBJ2-3, with no clear D. V gave up 6 bases and J gave up 2 bases, with 9 bases separating them. The CDR3 consists of 13 residues.

A note on this clonotype: A read error may explain this, as a much larger clone is one base away. It is likely a read error, because the conserved phenylalanine at the end of the CDR3 is missing. The chain joins TRBV15 to TRBJ1-2; a weak D match, TRBD1 (5 bases). Deletions cut 0 bases from V and 8 bases from J, with 16 bases between. This CDR3 has 15 residues. CDR1 is LNHNV, CDR2 YYDKDF, per germline (reference sequence). CDR3: CATSRDLAGNQGYTL. The DNA for the CDR3 is TGTGCCACCAGCAGAGATCTAGCAGGGAATCAGGGCTACACCCTC.

This clonotype has just one count. With a much larger clone just one base away, this may be a read error. The chain combines TRBV24-1 with TRBJ2-3; 9 bases align to TRBD2. Germline V gives CDR1 KGHDR, CDR2 SFDVKD. The CDR3 runs 17 residues. CDR3 in amino acids: CATSNLGAGGRTDTQYF. The CDR3 DNA reads as TGTGCCACCAGTAATTTGGGAGCGGGAGGCCGCACAGATACGCAGTATTTT.

The CDR3 sequence is CSARGLAGGFTGELFF. The CDR3 DNA reads TGCAGTGCTAGAGGACTAGCGGGAGGCTTCACCGGGGAGCTGTTTTTT. V is TRBV20-1 and J is TRBJ2-2; 13 nucleotides agree with TRBD2. The ends lost 1 base at V and 4 bases at J; junction bases unmatched: 3. CDR1 is DFQATT and CDR2 is SNEGSKA in the germline V gene (reference sequence). The CDR3 contains 16 residues.

Points on this clonotype: Since a much larger clone is just one base distant, this may be a read error. The chain combines TRBV5-1 with TRBJ1-1; 8 bases fit TRBD1. With V trimmed by 0 bases and J by 4 bases, 8 bases remained unmatched. The germline V gene encodes CDR1 SGHRS and CDR2 YFSETQ. The CDR3 is made up of 16 amino acids. For the CDR3, the DNA is TGCGCCAGCAGCTTGGAATTGGGCAGGGGGCTCACTGAAGCTTTCTTT. Amino acids: CASSLELGRGLTEAFF.

The chain combines TRBV11-3 with TRBJ2-3; D is unresolved. The CDR3 contains 14 residues. The V end lost 3 bases, the J end lost 4 bases, and 11 bases lay between the germline ends. Looked up from germline, CDR1 is SGHNT and CDR2 is YENEEA. For the CDR3, the DNA is TGTGCCAGCAGCTTGCACGGGTTGGCAGATACGCAGTATTTT. Its translation: CASSLHGLADTQYF.

This clonotype was seen a handful of times. The chain carries TRBV30 and TRBJ2-3; 7 bases are a match to TRBD2. This CDR3 has 13 amino acids. In germline, CDR1 is GTSNPN, CDR2 SVGIG (reference sequence). Germline trimming cut 2 bases from V and 4 bases from J; bases unmatched to any gene: 3. This CDR3 reads CAWSKGLPDTQYF. The CDR3 DNA reads TGTGCCTGGAGTAAGGGACTACCAGATACGCAGTATTTT.

This clonotype has just a few counts. The chain joins TRBV4-2 to TRBJ2-5, with 7 bases identical to TRBD1. Trimming took 1 base from V and 5 from J; bases not matched to a gene: 7. The CDR3 totals 15 residues. Germline V gene data show CDR1 as LGHNA and CDR2 as YNFKEQ. CDR3 bases: TGTGCCAGCAGCCAAGGTGAAGGGGGCAAGGAGACCCAGTACTTC. Translation gives CASSQGEGGKETQYF.

The rearrangement joins TRBV9 to TRBJ2-1; possible D gene TRBD1, 5 bases. Per the germline V gene, CDR1 is SGDLS and CDR2 is YYNGEE. Trimming removed 1 base from V and 5 bases from J, with 13 bases in between. The CDR3 consists of 15 residues. Here the CDR3 DNA reads TGTGCCAGCAGCGTATTTCAGTCAGGGCACAATGAGCAGTTCTTC. Translated: CASSVFQSGHNEQFF.